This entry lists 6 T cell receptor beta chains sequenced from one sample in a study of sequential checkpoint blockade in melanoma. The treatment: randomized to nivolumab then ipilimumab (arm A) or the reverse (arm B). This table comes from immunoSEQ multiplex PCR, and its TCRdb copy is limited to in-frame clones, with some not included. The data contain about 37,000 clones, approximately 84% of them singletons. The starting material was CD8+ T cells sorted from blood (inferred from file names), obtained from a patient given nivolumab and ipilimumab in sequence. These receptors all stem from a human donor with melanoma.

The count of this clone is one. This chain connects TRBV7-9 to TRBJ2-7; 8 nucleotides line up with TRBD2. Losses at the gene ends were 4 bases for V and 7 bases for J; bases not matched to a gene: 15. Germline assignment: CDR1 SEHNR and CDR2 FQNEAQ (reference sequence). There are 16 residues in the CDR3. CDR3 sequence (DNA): TGTGCCAGCAGCTCCAACACCGGGGGGGCACTTCGTGAGCAGTACTTC. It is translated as CASSSNTGGALREQYF.

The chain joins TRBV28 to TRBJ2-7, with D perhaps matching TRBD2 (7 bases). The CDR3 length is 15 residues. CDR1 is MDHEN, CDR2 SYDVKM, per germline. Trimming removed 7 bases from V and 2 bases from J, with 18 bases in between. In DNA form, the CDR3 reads TGTGCCAGCATGACTGGGAGGGGGTATCCCTACGAGCAGTACTTC. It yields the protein CASMTGRGYPYEQYF.

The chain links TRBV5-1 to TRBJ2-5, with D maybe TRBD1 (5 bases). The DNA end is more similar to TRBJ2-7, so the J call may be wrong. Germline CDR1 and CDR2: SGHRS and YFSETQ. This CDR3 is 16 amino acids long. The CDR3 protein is CASSLRGLSLSYEQYF. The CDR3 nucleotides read TGCGCCAGCAGCTTGAGGGGCCTCTCCCTATCCTACGAGCAGTACTTC.

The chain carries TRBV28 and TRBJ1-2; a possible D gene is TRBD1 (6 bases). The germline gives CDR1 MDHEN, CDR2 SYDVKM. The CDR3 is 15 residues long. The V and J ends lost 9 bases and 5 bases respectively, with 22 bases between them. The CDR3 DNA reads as TGTGCCAGTTTCACCCCAACCGGGACATGGTATGGCTACACCTTC. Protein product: CASFTPTGTWYGYTF.

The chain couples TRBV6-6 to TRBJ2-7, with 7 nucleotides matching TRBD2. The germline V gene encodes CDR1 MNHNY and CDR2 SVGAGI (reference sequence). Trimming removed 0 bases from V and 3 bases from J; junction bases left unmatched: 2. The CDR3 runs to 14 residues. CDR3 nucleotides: TGTGCCAGCAGTTACTCGGGGGGGGGCTACGAGCAGTACTTC. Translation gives CASSYSGGGYEQYF.

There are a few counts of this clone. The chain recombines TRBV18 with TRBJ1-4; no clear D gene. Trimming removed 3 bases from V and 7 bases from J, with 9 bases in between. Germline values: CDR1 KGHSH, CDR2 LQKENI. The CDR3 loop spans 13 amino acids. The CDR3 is CASSPSQLEKLFF. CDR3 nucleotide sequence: TGTGCCAGCTCACCGTCACAGCTTGAAAAACTGTTTTTT.